This record concerns one TCR beta chain sequence. The antigen remains unidentified. This sample stems from a study of shared clonotypes between healthy human individuals. Study-wide results and limits: Naive subsets typically showed greater estimated richness than memory subsets.

The method was immunoSEQ multiplex PCR; TCRdb's version includes in-frame clones alone and lacks a portion of them. This table holds more than 600,000 clones, about 91% found once. It was CD45RO-negative cells, positively selected for CCR7, that made up naive CD8 cells, with terminally differentiated effector memory CD45RA+ cells excluded. Source material: naive CD8+ T cells sorted from blood. This TCR was recovered from a man aged 30 to 39 in good health.

DNA for the CDR3: TGTGCCAGTAGTATGACTAGCGACTCCTACGAGCAGTACTTC. Translating it yields CASSMTSDSYEQYF. This chain connects TRBV19 to TRBJ2-7, with 8 bases fitting TRBD2. Germline V lookup: CDR1 LNHDA, CDR2 SQIVND (reference sequence). After removal of 3 bases from V and 0 bases from J, the junction contained 1 base not matched to a gene. The CDR3 extends over 14 amino acids.